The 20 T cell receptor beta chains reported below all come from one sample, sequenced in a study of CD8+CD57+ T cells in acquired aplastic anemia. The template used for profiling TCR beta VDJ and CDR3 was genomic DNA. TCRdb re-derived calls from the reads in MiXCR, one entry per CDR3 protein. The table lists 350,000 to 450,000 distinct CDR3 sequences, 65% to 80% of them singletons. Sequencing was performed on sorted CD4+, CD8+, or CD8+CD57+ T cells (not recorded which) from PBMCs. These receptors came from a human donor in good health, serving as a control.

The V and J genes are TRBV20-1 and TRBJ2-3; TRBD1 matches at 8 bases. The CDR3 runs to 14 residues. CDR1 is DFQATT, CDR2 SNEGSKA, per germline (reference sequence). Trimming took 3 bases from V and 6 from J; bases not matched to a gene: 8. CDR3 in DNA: TGCAGTGCTAGCTTCCCGCGACAGGGGGATACGCAGTATTTT. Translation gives CSASFPRQGDTQYF.

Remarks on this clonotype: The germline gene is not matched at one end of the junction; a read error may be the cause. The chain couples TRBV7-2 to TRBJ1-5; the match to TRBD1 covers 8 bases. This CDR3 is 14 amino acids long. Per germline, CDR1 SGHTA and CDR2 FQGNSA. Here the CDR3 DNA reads TGTGCCAGCAGCCCCGACAGGGGCCAAGATACCCAGTACTTT. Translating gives CASSPDRGQDTQYF.

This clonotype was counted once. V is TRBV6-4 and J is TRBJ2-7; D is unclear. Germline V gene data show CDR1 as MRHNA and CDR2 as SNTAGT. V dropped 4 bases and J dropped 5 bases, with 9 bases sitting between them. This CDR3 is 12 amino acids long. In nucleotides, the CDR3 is TGTGCCAGCAGTGTTTCGATCAACGAGCAGTACTTC. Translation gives CASSVSINEQYF.

This chain's CDR3 is CASSLGGTGVGKQYF. CDR3 DNA: TGTGCCAGCAGCTTAGGTGGGACAGGCGTAGGCAAGCAGTACTTC. The chain uses TRBV7-9 and TRBJ2-7; 8 nucleotides match TRBD1. The J segment lost 8 bases and the V segment lost 1 base, leaving 10 bases of the junction unmatched. Germline loops: CDR1 SEHNR, CDR2 FQNEAQ (reference sequence). The CDR3 sequence is 15 residues long.

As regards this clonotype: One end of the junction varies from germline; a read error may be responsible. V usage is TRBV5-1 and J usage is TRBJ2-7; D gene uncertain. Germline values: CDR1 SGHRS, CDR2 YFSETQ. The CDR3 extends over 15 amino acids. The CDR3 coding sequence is TGTGCCAGCAGCTTTGGCGAGGCCCGCTCCTACGAGCAGTACTTC. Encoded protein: CASSFGEARSYEQYF.

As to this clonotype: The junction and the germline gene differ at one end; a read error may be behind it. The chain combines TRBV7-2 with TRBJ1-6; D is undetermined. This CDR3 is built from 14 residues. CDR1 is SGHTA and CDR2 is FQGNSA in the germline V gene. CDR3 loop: CASSPVGDSPPHFF. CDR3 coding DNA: TGTGCCAGCAGCCCCGTTGGTGATTCACCCCCCCACTTTTTT.

CDR3 coding DNA: TGTGCCAGTAGTAGCGGCAGAGATACGGCGTATTTT. It encodes CASSSGRDTAYF. The chain couples TRBV19 to TRBJ2-3; D remains unclear. V dropped 4 bases and J dropped 14 bases, with 16 bases sitting between them. There are 12 residues in the CDR3. Germline V gene sequence: CDR1 LNHDA, CDR2 SQIVND (reference sequence).

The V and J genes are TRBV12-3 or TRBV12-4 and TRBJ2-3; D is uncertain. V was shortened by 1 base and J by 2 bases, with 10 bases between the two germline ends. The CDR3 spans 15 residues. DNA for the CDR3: TGTGCCAGCAGTTTAGAGGACGGGCACACAGATACGCAGTATTTT. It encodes CASSLEDGHTDTQYF.

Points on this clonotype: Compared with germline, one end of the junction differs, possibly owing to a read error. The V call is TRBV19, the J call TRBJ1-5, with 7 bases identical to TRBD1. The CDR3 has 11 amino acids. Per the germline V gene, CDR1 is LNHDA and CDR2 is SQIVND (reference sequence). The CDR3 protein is CASSMPRRQGF. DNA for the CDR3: TGTGCCAGTAGTATGCCCCGGAGACAGGGTTTT.

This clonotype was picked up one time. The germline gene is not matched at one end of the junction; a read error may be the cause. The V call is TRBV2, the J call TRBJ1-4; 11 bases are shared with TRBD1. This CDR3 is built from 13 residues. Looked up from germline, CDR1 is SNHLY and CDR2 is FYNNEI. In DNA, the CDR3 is TGTACCAGCAGGGGGACAGGGGGTGAAAAACTGCTTTTT. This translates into CTSRGTGGEKLLF.

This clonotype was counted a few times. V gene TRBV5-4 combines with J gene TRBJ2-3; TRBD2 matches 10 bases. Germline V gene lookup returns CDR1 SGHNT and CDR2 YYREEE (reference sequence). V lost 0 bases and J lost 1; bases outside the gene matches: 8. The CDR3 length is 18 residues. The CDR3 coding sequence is TGTGCCAGCAGCTTGGATCTCAGCGGGGGGGCGGGCACAGATACGCAGTATTTT. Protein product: CASSLDLSGGAGTDTQYF.

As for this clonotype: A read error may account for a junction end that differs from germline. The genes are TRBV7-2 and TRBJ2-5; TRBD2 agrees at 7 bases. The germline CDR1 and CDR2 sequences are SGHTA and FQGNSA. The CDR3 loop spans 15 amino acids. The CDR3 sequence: CASSQPGARDYGYYF. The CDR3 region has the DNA TGCGCCAGCAGCCAACCGGGAGCAAGGGACTATGGCTACTACTTC.

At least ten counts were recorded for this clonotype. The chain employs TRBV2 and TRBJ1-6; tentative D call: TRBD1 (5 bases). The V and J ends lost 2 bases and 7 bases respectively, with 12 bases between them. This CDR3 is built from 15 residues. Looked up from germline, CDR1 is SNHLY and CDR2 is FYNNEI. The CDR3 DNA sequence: TGTGCCAGCAGTGAAACAGGCAATTCCAATTCACCCCTCCACTTT. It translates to CASSETGNSNSPLHF.

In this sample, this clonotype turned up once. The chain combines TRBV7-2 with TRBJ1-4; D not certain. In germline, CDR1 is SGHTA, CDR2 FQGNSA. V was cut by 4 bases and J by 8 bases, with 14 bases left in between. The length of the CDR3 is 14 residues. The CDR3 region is CASSSPHSGEKLFF. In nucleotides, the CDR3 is TGTGCCAGCAGCTCTCCGCATAGCGGGGAAAAACTGTTTTTT.

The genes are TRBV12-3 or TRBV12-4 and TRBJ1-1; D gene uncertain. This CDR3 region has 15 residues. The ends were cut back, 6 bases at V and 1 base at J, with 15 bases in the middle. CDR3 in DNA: TGTGCCAGCAGCCAAGCGCTTTTTGGGAACACTGAAGCTTTCTTT. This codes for CASSQALFGNTEAFF.

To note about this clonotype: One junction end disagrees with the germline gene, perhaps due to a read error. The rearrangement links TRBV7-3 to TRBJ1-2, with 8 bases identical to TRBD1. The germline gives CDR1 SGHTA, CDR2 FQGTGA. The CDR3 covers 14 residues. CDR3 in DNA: TGTGCCAGCAGCACGGGGACAGGTCGTAATGAAAAACCGTTC. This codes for CASSTGTGRNEKPF.

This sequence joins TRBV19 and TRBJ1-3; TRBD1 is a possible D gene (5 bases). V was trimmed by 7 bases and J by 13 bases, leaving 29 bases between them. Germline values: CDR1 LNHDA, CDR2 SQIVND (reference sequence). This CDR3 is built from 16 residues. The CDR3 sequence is CASTLRETQDGTTIYF. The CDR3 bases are TGTGCCAGTACGCTCAGGGAGACGCAAGATGGAACTACAATATATTTT.

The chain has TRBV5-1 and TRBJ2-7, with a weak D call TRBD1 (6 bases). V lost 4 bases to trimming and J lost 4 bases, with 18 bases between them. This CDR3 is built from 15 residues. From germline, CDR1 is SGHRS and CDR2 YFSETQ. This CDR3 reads CASSDRDKWRYEQYF. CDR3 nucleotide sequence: TGCGCCAGCAGCGACCGGGACAAGTGGCGGTACGAGCAGTACTTC. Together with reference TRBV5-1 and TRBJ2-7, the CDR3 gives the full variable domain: KAGVTQTPRYLIKTRGQQVTLSCSPISGHRSVSWYQQTPGQGLQFLFEYFSETQRNKGNFPGRFSGRQFSNSRSEMNVSTLELGDSALYLCASSDRDKWRYEQYFGPGTRLTVT.

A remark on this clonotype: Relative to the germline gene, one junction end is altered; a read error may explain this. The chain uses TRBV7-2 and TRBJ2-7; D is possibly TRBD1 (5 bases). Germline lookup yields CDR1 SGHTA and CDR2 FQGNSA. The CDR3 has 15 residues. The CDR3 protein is CASSLREQVGYEKYF. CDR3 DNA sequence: TGTGCCAGCAGTTTAAGGGAACAGGTCGGTTACGAGAAGTACTTC.

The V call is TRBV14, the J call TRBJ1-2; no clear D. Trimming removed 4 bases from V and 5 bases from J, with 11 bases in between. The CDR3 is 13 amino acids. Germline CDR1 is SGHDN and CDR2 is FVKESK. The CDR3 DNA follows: TGTGCCAGCAGCCGGACTCTGGGGTATGGCTACACCTTC. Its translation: CASSRTLGYGYTF.